These 23 T cell receptor beta chains came from one sample sequenced in a study of CD8 T cells in Susac syndrome. The RNA input was 0.5 to 1 ug, and it was reverse transcribed with random hexamers. One entry per CDR3 protein results from TCRdb running MiXCR on the immunoSEQ multiplex PCR reads. The sample lists 120,000 to 150,000 distinct CDR3 sequences, about 93% seen once, with roughly 0.29% in the top ten. The source material was CD8+ T cells from PBMCs. These TCRs come from a human donor in good health.

In its sample, this clonotype was seen a few times. The V gene is TRBV9, the J gene TRBJ2-2; D might be TRBD2 (6 bases). With 2 bases removed from V and 4 bases from J, the gap between germline ends came to 9 bases. CDR1 is SGDLS and CDR2 is YYNGEE in the germline V gene. The CDR3 runs 14 residues. The CDR3 DNA reads TGTGCCAGCAGCGTGGGGGGAGGCACCGGGGAGCTGTTTTTT. Translation: CASSVGGGTGELFF.

The chain uses TRBV15 and TRBJ1-5, with D unresolved. Germline V CDR1 and CDR2: LNHNV, YYDKDF (reference sequence). V lost 0 bases to trimming and J lost 3 bases, with 9 bases between them. The CDR3 loop spans 15 amino acids. The CDR3 here is CATSREGRPNQPQHF. The CDR3 nucleotides read TGTGCCACCAGCAGAGAGGGCAGGCCCAATCAGCCCCAGCATTTT.

The J gene is TRBJ1-4, the V gene TRBV30; 8 positions match TRBD1. The CDR3 has 14 residues. Germline-derived CDR1 and CDR2 are GTSNPN and SVGIG (reference sequence). The V gene end was trimmed by 1 base and the J gene end by 6 bases; junction bases not matched to a gene: 4. The CDR3 DNA sequence: TGTGCCTGGAGTGAGGACAGGGTGTATGAAAAACTGTTTTTT. Translating it yields CAWSEDRVYEKLFF.

The sample holds one count of this clonotype. The rearrangement joins TRBV19 to TRBJ2-7, with 12 bases that match TRBD2. Germline CDR1 reads LNHDA; CDR2 reads SQIVND (reference sequence). After removal of 6 bases from V and 6 bases from J, the junction contained 12 bases not matched to a gene. This CDR3 has 16 residues. CDR3 sequence (DNA): TGTGCCAGTAGCTTCAACCGACTAGCGGGAGTTGTCGAGCAGTACTTC. Protein sequence: CASSFNRLAGVVEQYF. The full variable domain, its missing parts supplied by reference TRBV19 and TRBJ2-7, is DGGITQSPKYLFRKEGQNVTLSCEQNLNHDAMYWYRQDPGQGLRLIYYSQIVNDFQKGDIAEGYSVSREKKESFPLTVTSAQKNPTAFYLCASSFNRLAGVVEQYFGPGTRLTVT.

The genes are TRBV27 and TRBJ2-7, with 8 bases aligning to TRBD2. The CDR3 covers 13 residues. Germline V gene data show CDR1 as MNHEY and CDR2 as SMNVEV (reference sequence). The CDR3 region has the DNA TGTGCAACCACGGGACTAGAGTCCTACGAGCAGTACTTC. Translating gives CATTGLESYEQYF.

The chain uses TRBV30 and TRBJ2-1, with a tentative D call TRBD2 (6 bases). The CDR3 runs 15 residues. CDR1 is GTSNPN, CDR2 SVGIG, per germline (reference sequence). Trimming pared 2 bases from V and 4 bases from J, leaving 15 bases between. The CDR3 coding sequence is TGTGCCTGGAGTTTTAGCGGACTATTATACAATGAGCAGTTCTTC. Protein sequence: CAWSFSGLLYNEQFF.

V usage is TRBV20-1 and J usage is TRBJ1-1, with D unresolved. CDR1 DFQATT and CDR2 SNEGSKA come from the germline V gene (reference sequence). The CDR3 is 12 residues long. V was cut by 7 bases and J by 4 bases, with 13 bases left in between. For the CDR3, the DNA is TGCAGTGTTCCAGCGAGGGTCACTGAAGCTTTCTTT. Amino acids: CSVPARVTEAFF.

This sequence joins TRBV4-2 and TRBJ2-7; D gene ambiguous. Trimming cost V 2 bases and J 7 bases, with 12 bases left between them. Germline CDR1 reads LGHNA; CDR2 reads YNFKEQ. CDR3 size: 13 residues. DNA of the CDR3: TGTGCCAGCAGCCAATATAAGGCTAGTGAGCAGTACTTC. This translates into CASSQYKASEQYF.

J is TRBJ2-7 and V is TRBV20-1; 12 nucleotides match TRBD2. CDR1 DFQATT and CDR2 SNEGSKA come from the germline V gene (reference sequence). J gave up 5 bases and V 3 bases, and 14 bases lay outside the gene matches. The CDR3 contains 17 residues. The CDR3 DNA sequence: TGCAGTGCTAGGCTCCCGGCTAGCGGGAGGGCGTCCGACGAGCAGTACTTC. It yields the protein CSARLPASGRASDEQYF.

This chain connects TRBV20-1 to TRBJ2-7; 10 bases map to TRBD2. V dropped 0 bases and J dropped 4; count of bases not matched to a gene: 6. Per germline, CDR1 DFQATT and CDR2 SNEGSKA (reference sequence). The CDR3 covers 15 residues. The CDR3 spells CSARDLVAGGYEQYF. CDR3 DNA sequence: TGCAGTGCTAGAGATCTGGTAGCGGGAGGATACGAGCAGTACTTC.

J is TRBJ2-5 and V is TRBV9; no firm D call. The V gene's germline CDR1 is SGDLS and CDR2 YYNGEE. This CDR3 is 12 amino acids long. V lost 2 bases and J 3 bases, leaving 5 bases between the germline ends. CDR3 loop: CASSVGEETQYF. The DNA of the CDR3 is TGTGCCAGCAGCGTTGGGGAAGAGACCCAGTACTTC.

This clonotype showed up just once. This chain connects TRBV4-3 to TRBJ2-5, with TRBD2 identical over 7 bases. Germline V CDR1 and CDR2: LGHNA, YSLEER. J lost 7 bases, V lost 0 bases, and 8 bases had no gene match. There are 15 residues in the CDR3. CDR3 in amino acids: CASSQEVAGVWTQYF. The CDR3 DNA is TGCGCCAGCAGCCAAGAGGTGGCGGGAGTGTGGACCCAGTACTTC.

J is TRBJ2-1 and V is TRBV29-1; no firm D call. V lost 7 bases to trimming and J lost 8 bases, with 9 bases between them. The CDR3 length is 10 residues. The germline gives CDR1 SQVTM, CDR2 ANQGSEA. The CDR3 nucleotides are TGCAGCGCGGTGAGAGATGAGCAGTTCTTC. Translation gives CSAVRDEQFF.

The chain recombines TRBV28 with TRBJ2-7, with D possibly matching TRBD2 (9 bases). The CDR3 consists of 16 residues. Germline CDR1 reads MDHEN; CDR2 reads SYDVKM. Trimming took 6 bases from V and 2 from J, leaving 20 bases between them. In DNA, the CDR3 is TGTGCCAGCAGGGCTAGCGGGACGACAGGGGCCTACGAGCAGTACTTC. It is translated as CASRASGTTGAYEQYF.

The rearrangement links TRBV30 to TRBJ1-1; maybe TRBD1 (5 bases). Looked up from germline, CDR1 is GTSNPN and CDR2 is SVGIG (reference sequence). The CDR3 extends over 15 amino acids. Trimming cost V 4 bases and J 4 bases, with 19 bases left between them. Written as DNA, the CDR3 is TGTGCCTGGACCCCGTACAAGAATAGGGGCACTGAAGCTTTCTTT. This encodes CAWTPYKNRGTEAFF.

The chain uses TRBV7-2 and TRBJ2-1, with D perhaps TRBD2 (6 bases). The germline V and J ends were trimmed by 1 base and 10 bases, with 11 bases remaining between them. The CDR3 is 13 residues long. Germline-derived CDR1 and CDR2 are SGHTA and FQGNSA. CDR3 bases: TGTGCCAGCAGCTTAGGGTCCGGGGGAGAGCAGTTCTTC. Protein: CASSLGSGGEQFF. Complete variable domain (other parts from reference TRBV7-2 and TRBJ2-1): GAGVSQSPSNKVTEKGKDVELRCDPISGHTALYWYRQSLGQGLEFLIYFQGNSAPDKSGLPSDRFSAERTGGSVSTLTIQRTQQEDSAVYLCASSLGSGGEQFFGPGTRLTVL.

The rearrangement joins TRBV30 to TRBJ2-1; the match to TRBD2 covers 9 bases. With V trimmed by 5 bases and J by 7 bases, 6 bases remained unmatched. The CDR3 totals 13 residues. From germline, CDR1 is GTSNPN and CDR2 SVGIG (reference sequence). CDR3 in DNA: TGTGCCTGGGAGCTAGCGGGATGGAATGAGCAGTTCTTC. Its translation: CAWELAGWNEQFF.

This sequence joins TRBV27 and TRBJ2-1; 9 nucleotides line up with TRBD1. Trimming removed 6 bases from V and 8 bases from J; junction bases left unmatched: 8. This CDR3 comprises 14 residues. CDR1 is MNHEY, CDR2 SMNVEV, per germline (reference sequence). CDR3 DNA sequence: TGTGCCAGCAGCCAACAGGGGGCGCAGGATGAGCAGTTCTTC. Its translation: CASSQQGAQDEQFF.

CDR3 amino acids: CASTYGLAGYNEQFF. The CDR3 DNA reads TGTGCCAGCACGTACGGACTAGCGGGCTACAATGAGCAGTTCTTC. The rearrangement joins TRBV12-3 or TRBV12-4 to TRBJ2-1, with 11 nucleotides matching TRBD2. V shed 7 bases and J 3 bases; nucleotides not matched to a gene: 5. The CDR3 is 15 residues long.

The chain carries TRBV7-9 and TRBJ2-1, with D unresolved. CDR1 is SEHNR, CDR2 FQNEAQ, per germline (reference sequence). The CDR3 runs 11 residues. Trimming took 4 bases from V and 10 from J, leaving 8 bases between them. The CDR3 spells CASSSSPEQFF. The CDR3 DNA follows: TGTGCCAGCAGCTCCTCACCGGAGCAGTTCTTC.

The rearrangement uses TRBV6-6 and TRBJ2-3; D remains ambiguous. V was clipped by 2 bases and J by 3 bases, with 12 bases between them. The CDR3 runs 15 residues. In germline, CDR1 is MNHNY, CDR2 SVGAGI (reference sequence). The chain's CDR3 is CASSYPLEATDTQYF. The CDR3 DNA reads as TGTGCCAGCAGTTACCCACTTGAGGCGACAGATACGCAGTATTTT.

The rearrangement links TRBV28 to TRBJ2-3; 7 positions match TRBD2. Germline values: CDR1 MDHEN, CDR2 SYDVKM. The trim removed 2 bases at V and 2 bases at J, leaving 7 bases unmatched. The CDR3 runs 16 residues. The CDR3 reads CASSLDLADITDTQYF. The CDR3 DNA sequence: TGTGCCAGCAGTTTAGACCTAGCGGATATCACAGATACGCAGTATTTT.

The chain couples TRBV12-3 or TRBV12-4 to TRBJ2-3; D remains unclear. The CDR3 length is 14 residues. Trimming took off 5 bases at V and 6 bases at J, with 15 bases between the two ends. The CDR3 protein is CASSDNGGPDTQYF. In DNA, the CDR3 is TGTGCCAGCAGTGATAACGGTGGGCCGGATACGCAGTATTTT.